A selection of T cell receptor beta chains follows, all from one sample in a study of blood T cell repertoires in COVID-19. Sequencing used immunoSEQ multiplex PCR; TCRdb keeps in-frame clones, though not all of them. This table holds hundreds of thousands of clones, approximately 81% found once. Sequencing was carried out using PBMCs or T cells enriched from blood (not recorded which). These receptor sequences come from a man aged 35 to 55 who had recovered from COVID-19. Each CDR3 is given with its conserved first and last residue.

TRBJ2-1,TRBV4-3,CASSQAGGVYEQFF
TRBJ1-1,TRBV7-8,CASSTGTDAIEAFF
TRBJ2-3,TRBV7-9,CASSLRRRLGYTDTQYF
TRBJ1-1,TRBV7-9,CASSRDTEAFF
TRBJ2-7,TRBV5-6,CASSLDSLSNEQYF
TRBJ1-6,TRBV5-1,CASCRGRGRSPLHF
TRBJ2-2,TRBV2,CASSGTSGANTGELFF
TRBJ2-1,TRBV12-3/TRBV12-4,CASSLPGNVAFF
TRBJ1-5,TRBV21-1,CASSPRDSQEDDSNQPQHF
TRBJ2-7,TRBV19,CASSPFGQGREQYF
TRBJ1-2,TRBV7-6,CASTPQPANYGYTF
TRBJ2-5,TRBV5-1,CASSLWTSGRETQYF
TRBJ2-1,TRBV7-9,CASSYQGFGDEQFF
TRBJ1-2,TRBV2,CASSDTGYYGYTF
TRBJ2-1,TRBV2,CASSQYTGEQFF
TRBJ2-1,TRBV4-1,CASSQETAYNEQFF
TRBJ2-1,TRBV5-1,CASSLDPGEQFF
TRBJ2-5,TRBV11-2,CASRPGGGRETQYF
TRBJ2-1,TRBV11-2,CASSRLGQGAGEQFF
TRBJ1-2,TRBV4-1,CASSQRQQGSGYTF
TRBJ2-2,TRBV4-3,CASSRTGYNTGELFF
TRBJ2-7,TRBV19,CASSRGSRSSYEQYF
TRBJ1-1,TRBV27,CASSAFRAEENTEAFF
TRBJ1-5,TRBV5-1,CASSLDSSNQPQHF
TRBJ2-1,TRBV5-1,CASSVESYNEQFF
TRBJ1-5,TRBV19,CASFHGGKYSNQPQHF
TRBJ2-4,TRBV5-1,CASSLGLGRLAGAKNIQYF
TRBJ1-5,TRBV7-2,CASSFRTGRNQPQHF
TRBJ1-5,TRBV19,CASSLQRQGSNQPQHF
TRBJ2-2,TRBV28,CASSFPPFREKGTGELFF
TRBJ2-1,TRBV6-4,CASSLLAGYYNEQFF
TRBJ2-7,TRBV6-5,CASSYSKASGYEQYF
TRBJ2-1,TRBV7-3,CASGRGNNNEQFF
TRBJ2-6,TRBV7-3,CASSPQHSGANVLTF
TRBJ2-5,TRBV25-1,CASSSHPGQVYQETQYF
TRBJ2-7,TRBV13,CASSWRQNPYEQYF
TRBJ1-1,TRBV16,CASSQFTTGGVGTEAFF
TRBJ1-2,TRBV14,CASSQRRTGVNYGYTF
TRBJ2-7,TRBV7-8,CASSPKQYF
TRBJ2-2,TRBV9,CASSVGGGGPRTGELFF
TRBJ2-7,TRBV11-2,CASSSGTVLYEQYF
TRBJ2-3,TRBV24-1,CATSDTHGTGVVDTQYF
TRBJ2-2,TRBV28,CASSLEGTGGSGELFF
TRBJ2-7,TRBV24-1,CATSDGTGSYEQYF
TRBJ2-7,TRBV5-4,CASSSRTGSSYEQYF
TRBJ2-2,TRBV28,CASRPGLDTGELFF
TRBJ2-7,TRBV2,CASRVGASSSYEQYF
TRBJ2-1,TRBV29-1,CSGGGTRQGAYNEQFF
TRBJ1-2,TRBV4-2,CASSQTDNYGYTF
TRBJ2-2,TRBV19,CASSYPLSSTGELFF
TRBJ2-7,TRBV9,CASSVGGGPQYEQYF